This T cell receptor beta chain was obtained from a study of fetal regulatory T cell absence and autoimmunity. The overall study: The IPEX patients lacked clinical diabetes but had exocrine pancreas autoimmunity.

Findings of the study overall: The oligoclonal enrichment was interpreted as supporting antigen-driven pancreatic autoimmunity before birth in IPEX syndrome. Broadly similar TRB gene family usage was seen in pancreas and cord blood. Pancreas TCRs were oligoclonally enriched versus cord blood, some clones over 100-fold.

Libraries were prepared by immunoSEQ multiplex PCR; TCRdb keeps only in-frame clonotypes and omits some of them. This sample has some 50,000 clones, with roughly 80% found just once. Germline CDR1 is LNHNV and CDR2 is YYDKDF (reference sequence). Between the trimmed V and J ends, which lost 4 bases and 1 base, there was a span of 11 bases. The CDR3 length is 14 residues. This clone was detected once. What it binds is unknown. This rearrangement joins TRBV15 to TRBJ2-7; D remains ambiguous. The sample was cord blood. The clonotype was recovered from a newborn boy with IPEX syndrome. CDR3 DNA sequence: TGTGCCACCAGCATCCGCACGGCTTCCTACGAGCAGTACTTC. It specifies CATSIRTASYEQYF.